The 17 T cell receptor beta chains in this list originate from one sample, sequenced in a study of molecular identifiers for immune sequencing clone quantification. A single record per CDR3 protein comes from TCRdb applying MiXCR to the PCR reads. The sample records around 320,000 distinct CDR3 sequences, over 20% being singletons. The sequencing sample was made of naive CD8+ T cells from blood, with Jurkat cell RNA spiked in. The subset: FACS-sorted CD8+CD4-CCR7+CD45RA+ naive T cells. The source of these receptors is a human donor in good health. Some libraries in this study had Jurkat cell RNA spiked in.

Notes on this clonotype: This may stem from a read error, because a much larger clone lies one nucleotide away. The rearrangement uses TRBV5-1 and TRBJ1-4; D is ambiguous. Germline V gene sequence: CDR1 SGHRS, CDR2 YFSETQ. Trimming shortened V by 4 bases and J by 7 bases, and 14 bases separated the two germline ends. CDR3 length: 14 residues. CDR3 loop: CASSPQRASEKLFF. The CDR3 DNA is TGCGCCAGCAGCCCACAGCGGGCGAGTGAAAAACTGTTTTTT.

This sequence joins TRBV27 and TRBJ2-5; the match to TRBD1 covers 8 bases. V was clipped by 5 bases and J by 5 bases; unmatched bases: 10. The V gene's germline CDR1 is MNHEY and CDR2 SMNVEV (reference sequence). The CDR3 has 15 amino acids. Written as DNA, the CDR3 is TGTGCCAGCAGTACTCAACAGGGGGGCCTGGAGACCCAGTACTTC. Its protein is CASSTQQGGLETQYF.

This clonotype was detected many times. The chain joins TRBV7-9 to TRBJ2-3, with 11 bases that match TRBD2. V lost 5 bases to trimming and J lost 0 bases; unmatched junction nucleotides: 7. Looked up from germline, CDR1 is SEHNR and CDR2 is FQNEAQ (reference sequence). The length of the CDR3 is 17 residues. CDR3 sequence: CASSQGLAVLSTDTQYF. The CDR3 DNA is TGTGCCAGCAGCCAGGGACTAGCGGTACTTAGCACAGATACGCAGTATTTT. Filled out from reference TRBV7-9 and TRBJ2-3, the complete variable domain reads DTGVSQNPRHKITKRGQNVTFRCDPISEHNRLYWYRQTLGQGPEFLTYFQNEAQLEKSRLLSDRFSAERPKGSFSTLEIQRTEQGDSAMYLCASSQGLAVLSTDTQYFGPGTRLTVL.

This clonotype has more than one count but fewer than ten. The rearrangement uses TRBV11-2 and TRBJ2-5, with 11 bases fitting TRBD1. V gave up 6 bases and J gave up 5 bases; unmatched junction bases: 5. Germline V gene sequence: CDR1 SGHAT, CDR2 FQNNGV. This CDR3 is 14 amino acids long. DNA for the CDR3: TGTGCCAGCAGACGGGACAGGGGGTTCGAGACCCAGTACTTC. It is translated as CASRRDRGFETQYF.

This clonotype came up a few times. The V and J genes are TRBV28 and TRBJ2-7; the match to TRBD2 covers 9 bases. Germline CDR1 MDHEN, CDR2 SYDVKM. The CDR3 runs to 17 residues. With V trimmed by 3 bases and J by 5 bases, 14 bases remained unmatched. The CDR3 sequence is CASSFPAGIAGVNEQYF. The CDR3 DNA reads TGTGCCAGCAGTTTTCCCGCCGGAATAGCGGGAGTTAACGAGCAGTACTTC.

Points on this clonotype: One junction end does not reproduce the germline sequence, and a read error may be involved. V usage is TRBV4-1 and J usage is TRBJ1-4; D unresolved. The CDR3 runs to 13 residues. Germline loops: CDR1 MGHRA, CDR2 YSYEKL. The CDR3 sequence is CASRQPENEKLFF. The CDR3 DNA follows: TGCGCCAGCCGCCAACCTGAGAATGAAAAACTGTTTTTT.

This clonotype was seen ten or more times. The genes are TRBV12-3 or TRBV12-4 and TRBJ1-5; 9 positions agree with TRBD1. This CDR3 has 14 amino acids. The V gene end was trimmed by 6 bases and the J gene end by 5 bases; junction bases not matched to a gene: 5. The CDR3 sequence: CASREGQGHQPQHF. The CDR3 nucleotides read TGTGCCAGCAGGGAGGGACAGGGCCATCAGCCCCAGCATTTT.

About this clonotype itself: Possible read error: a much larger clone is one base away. For the CDR3, the DNA is TGCAGCGTTCGACTAGGACAGGGGGAAGACTATGGCTTCACCTTC. Translated, it gives CSVRLGQGEDYGFTF. The genes are TRBV29-1 and TRBJ1-2; 10 nucleotides align to TRBD1. The CDR3 runs to 15 residues. Per germline, CDR1 SQVTM and CDR2 ANQGSEA. The variable domain in full, with the rest retrieved from reference TRBV29-1 and TRBJ1-2, is SAVISQKPSRDICQRGTSLTIQCQVDSQVTMMFWYRQQPGQSLTLIATANQGSEATYESGFVIDKFPISRPNLTFSTLTVSNMSPEDSSIYLCSVRLGQGEDYGFTFGSGTRLTVV.

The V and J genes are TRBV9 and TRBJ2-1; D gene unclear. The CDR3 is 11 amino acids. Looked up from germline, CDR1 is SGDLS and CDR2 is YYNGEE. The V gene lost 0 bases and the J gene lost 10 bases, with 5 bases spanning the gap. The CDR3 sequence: CASSVGREQFF. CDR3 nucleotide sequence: TGTGCCAGCAGCGTAGGCAGAGAGCAGTTCTTC.

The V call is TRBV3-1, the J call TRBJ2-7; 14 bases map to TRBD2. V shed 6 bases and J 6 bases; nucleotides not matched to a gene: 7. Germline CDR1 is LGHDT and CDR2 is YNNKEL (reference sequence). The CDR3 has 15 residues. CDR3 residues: CASSRLAGGPVEQYF. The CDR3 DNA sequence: TGTGCCAGCAGTCGACTAGCGGGAGGGCCGGTCGAGCAGTACTTC.

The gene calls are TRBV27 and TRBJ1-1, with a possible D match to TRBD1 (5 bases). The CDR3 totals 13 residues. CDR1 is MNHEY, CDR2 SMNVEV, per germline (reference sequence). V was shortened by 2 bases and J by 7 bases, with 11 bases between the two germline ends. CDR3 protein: CASSLGAAVEAFF. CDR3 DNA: TGTGCCAGCAGTTTAGGGGCCGCGGTTGAAGCTTTCTTT.

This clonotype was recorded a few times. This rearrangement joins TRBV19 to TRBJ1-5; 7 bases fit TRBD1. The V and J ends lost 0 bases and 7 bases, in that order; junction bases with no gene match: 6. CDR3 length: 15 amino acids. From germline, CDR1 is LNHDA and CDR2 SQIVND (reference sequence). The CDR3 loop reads CASSIDPRGVQPQHF. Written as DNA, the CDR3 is TGTGCCAGTAGTATAGATCCCAGGGGGGTCCAGCCCCAGCATTTT.

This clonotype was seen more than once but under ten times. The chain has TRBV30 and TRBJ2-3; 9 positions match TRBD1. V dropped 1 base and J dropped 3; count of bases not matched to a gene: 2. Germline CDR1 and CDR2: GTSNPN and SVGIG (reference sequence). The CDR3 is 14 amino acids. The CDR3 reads CAWSGTGATDTQYF. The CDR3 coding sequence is TGTGCCTGGAGTGGGACAGGGGCTACAGATACGCAGTATTTT.

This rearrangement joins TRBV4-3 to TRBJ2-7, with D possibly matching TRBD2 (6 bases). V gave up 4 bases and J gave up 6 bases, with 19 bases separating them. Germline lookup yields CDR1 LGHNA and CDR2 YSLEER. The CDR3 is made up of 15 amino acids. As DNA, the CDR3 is TGCGCCAGCAGCCTATGGACTACCACGGAGTCCGAGCAGTACTTC. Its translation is CASSLWTTTESEQYF.

The DNA for the CDR3 is TGTGCCAGCAGTTTAGCGGGACAGGGGGCTTGGGAGCAGTACTTC. Protein: CASSLAGQGAWEQYF. The chain joins TRBV27 to TRBJ2-7, with 12 positions matching TRBD1. There are 15 residues in the CDR3. In germline, CDR1 is MNHEY, CDR2 SMNVEV (reference sequence). V dropped 2 bases and J dropped 7; count of bases not matched to a gene: 6.

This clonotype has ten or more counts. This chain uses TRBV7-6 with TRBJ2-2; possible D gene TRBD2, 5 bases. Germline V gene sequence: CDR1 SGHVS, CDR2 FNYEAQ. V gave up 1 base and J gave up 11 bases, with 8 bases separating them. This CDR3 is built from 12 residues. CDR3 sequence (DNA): TGTGCCAGCAGCTTAGTAGGGAGCGAGCTGTTTTTT. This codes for CASSLVGSELFF. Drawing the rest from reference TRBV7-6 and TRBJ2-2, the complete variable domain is GAGVSQSPRYKVTKRGQDVALRCDPISGHVSLYWYRQALGQGPEFLTYFNYEAQQDKSGLPNDRFSAERPEGSISTLTIQRTEQRDSAMYRCASSLVGSELFFGEGSRLTVL.

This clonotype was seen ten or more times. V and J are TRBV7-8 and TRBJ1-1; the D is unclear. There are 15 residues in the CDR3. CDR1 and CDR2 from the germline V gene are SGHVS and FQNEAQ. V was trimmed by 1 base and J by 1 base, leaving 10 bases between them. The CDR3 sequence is CASSLGRPANTEAFF. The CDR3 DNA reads TGTGCCAGCAGCTTAGGTAGGCCGGCGAACACTGAAGCTTTCTTT.